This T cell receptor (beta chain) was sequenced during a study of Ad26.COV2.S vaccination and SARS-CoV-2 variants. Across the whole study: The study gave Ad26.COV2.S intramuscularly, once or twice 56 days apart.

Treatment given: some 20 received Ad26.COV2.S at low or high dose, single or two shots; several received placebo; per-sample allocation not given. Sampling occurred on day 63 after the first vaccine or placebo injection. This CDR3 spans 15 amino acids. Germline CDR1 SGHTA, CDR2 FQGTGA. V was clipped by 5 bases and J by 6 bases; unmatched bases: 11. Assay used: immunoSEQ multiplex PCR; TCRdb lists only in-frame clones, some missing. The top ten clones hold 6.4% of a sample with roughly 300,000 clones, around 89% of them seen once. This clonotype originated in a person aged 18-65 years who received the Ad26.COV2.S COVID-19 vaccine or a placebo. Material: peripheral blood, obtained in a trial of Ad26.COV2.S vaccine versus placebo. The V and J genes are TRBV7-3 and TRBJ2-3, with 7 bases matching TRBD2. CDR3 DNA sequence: TGTGCCAGCAGCGCCCCCCGAGGGAGGGATGATACGCAGTATTTT. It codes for CASSAPRGRDDTQYF.